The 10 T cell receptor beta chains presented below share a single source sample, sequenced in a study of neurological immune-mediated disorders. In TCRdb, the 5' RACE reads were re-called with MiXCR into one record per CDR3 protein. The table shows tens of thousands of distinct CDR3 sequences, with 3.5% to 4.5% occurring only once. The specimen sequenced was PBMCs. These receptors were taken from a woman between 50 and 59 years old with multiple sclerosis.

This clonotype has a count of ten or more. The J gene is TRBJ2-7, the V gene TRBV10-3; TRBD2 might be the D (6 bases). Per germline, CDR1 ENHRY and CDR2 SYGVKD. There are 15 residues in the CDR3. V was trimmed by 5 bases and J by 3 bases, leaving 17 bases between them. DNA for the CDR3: TGTGCCATCAGTCCTACCGGGACTTTTTTCTACGAGCAGTACTTC. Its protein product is CAISPTGTFFYEQYF.

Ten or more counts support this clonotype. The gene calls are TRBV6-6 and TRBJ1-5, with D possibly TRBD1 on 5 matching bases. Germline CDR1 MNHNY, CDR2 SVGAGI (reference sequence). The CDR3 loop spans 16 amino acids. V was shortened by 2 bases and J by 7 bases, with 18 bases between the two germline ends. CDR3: CASSYPLTGTGQPQHF. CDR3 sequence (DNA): TGTGCCAGCAGTTACCCCCTAACAGGTACCGGGCAGCCCCAGCATTTT.

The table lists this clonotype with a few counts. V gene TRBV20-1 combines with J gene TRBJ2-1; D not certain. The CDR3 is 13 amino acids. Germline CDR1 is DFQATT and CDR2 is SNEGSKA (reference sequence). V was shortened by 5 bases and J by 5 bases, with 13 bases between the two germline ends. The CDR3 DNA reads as TGCAGTGCTGCGGTTAAAATAAACAATGAGCAGTTCTTC. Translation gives CSAAVKINNEQFF.

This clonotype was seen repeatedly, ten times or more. The CDR3 here is CSAKGNLDGHGYTF. CDR3 nucleotides: TGCAGTGCTAAAGGGAACCTTGATGGTCATGGCTACACCTTC. V and J are TRBV20-1 and TRBJ1-2; D not resolved. V was cut by 4 bases and J by 6 bases, with 18 bases left in between. CDR3 length: 14 residues. Germline V gene lookup returns CDR1 DFQATT and CDR2 SNEGSKA (reference sequence).

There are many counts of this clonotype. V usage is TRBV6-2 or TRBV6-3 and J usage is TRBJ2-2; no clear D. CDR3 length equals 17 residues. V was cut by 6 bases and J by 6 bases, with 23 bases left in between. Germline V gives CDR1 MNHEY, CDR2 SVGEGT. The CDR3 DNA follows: TGTGCCAGCAGACCTACTCGCGACGGACGACGGGCCGGGGAGCTGTTTTTT. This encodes CASRPTRDGRRAGELFF.

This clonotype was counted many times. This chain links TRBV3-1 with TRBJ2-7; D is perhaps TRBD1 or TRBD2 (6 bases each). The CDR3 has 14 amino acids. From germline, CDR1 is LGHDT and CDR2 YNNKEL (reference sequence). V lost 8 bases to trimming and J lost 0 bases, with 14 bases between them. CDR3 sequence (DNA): TGTGCCAGCGGAGGGGACACGAGCTCCTACGAGCAGTACTTC. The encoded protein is CASGGDTSSYEQYF.

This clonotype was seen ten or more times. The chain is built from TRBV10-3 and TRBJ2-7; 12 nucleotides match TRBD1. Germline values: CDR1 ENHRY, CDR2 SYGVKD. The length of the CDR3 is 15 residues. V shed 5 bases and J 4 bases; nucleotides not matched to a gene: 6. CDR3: CAISSPGQGAYEQYF. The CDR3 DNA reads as TGTGCCATCAGTAGCCCGGGACAGGGGGCATACGAGCAGTACTTC.

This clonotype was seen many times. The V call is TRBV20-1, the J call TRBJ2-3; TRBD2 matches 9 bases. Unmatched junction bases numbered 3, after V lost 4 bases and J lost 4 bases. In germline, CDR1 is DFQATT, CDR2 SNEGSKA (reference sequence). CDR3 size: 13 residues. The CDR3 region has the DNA TGCAGTGCTAATAGCGGGGGACCAGATACGCAGTATTTT. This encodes CSANSGGPDTQYF.

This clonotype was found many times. The CDR3, as DNA: TGCAGCGTTGGACACGGCCTCACAGATACGCAGTATTTT. Its protein product is CSVGHGLTDTQYF. The genes are TRBV29-1 and TRBJ2-3; D uncertain. From germline, CDR1 is SQVTM and CDR2 ANQGSEA. The V and J ends lost 4 bases and 2 bases respectively, with 10 bases between them. This CDR3 region has 13 residues.

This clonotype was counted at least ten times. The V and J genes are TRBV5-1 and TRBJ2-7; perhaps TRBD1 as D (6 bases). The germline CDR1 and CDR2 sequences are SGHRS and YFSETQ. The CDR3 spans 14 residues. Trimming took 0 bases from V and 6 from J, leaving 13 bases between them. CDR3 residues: CASSLGQGFPEQYF. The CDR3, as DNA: TGCGCCAGCAGCTTGGGCCAGGGGTTCCCCGAGCAGTACTTC.